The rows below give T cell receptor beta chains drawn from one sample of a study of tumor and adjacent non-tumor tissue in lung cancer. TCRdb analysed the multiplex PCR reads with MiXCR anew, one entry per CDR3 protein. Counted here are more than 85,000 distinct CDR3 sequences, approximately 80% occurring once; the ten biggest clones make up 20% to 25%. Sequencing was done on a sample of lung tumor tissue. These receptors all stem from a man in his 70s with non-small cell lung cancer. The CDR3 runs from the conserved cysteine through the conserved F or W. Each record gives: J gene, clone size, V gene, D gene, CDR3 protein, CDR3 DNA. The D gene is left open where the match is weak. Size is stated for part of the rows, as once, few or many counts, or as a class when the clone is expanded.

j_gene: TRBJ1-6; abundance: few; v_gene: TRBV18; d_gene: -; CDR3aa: CASSPGNHSPLHF; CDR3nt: TGTGCCAGCTCACCAGGGAATCACTCACCCCTCCACTTT
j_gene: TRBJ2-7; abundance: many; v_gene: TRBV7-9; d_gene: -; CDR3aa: CAGSLSGYEQYF; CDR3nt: TGTGCCGGCAGCTTATCAGGTTACGAGCAGTACTTC
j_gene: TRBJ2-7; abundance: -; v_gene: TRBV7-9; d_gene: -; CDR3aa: CASSQGTAGVSEQYF; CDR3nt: TGTGCCAGCAGTCAGGGGACCGCGGGTGTAAGCGAACAGTACTTC
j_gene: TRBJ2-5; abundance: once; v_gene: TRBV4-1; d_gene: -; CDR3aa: CANSQQWGQETQYF; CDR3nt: TGCGCGAACAGCCAACAGTGGGGGCAAGAGACCCAATATTTC
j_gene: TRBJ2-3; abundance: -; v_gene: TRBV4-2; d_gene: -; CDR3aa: CASPRGGMTDTQYF; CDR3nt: TGTGCCAGTCCGAGAGGGGGTATGACAGATACGCAGTATTTT
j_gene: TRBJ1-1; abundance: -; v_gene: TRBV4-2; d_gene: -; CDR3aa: CASSQDRGRGAPNTEAFF; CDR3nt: TGTGCCAGCAGCCAAGATCGGGGACGGGGGGCCCCGAACACTGAAGCTTTCTTT
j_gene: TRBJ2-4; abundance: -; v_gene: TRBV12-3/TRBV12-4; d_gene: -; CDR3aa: CASSSTDISLNIQYF; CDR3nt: TGTGCCAGCAGTTCAACCGACATCTCATTAAACATTCAGTACTTC
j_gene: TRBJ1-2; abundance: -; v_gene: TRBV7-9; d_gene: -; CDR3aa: CASSLEGVGFFGCTF; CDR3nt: TGCGCCAGTAGCTTAGAGGGGGTCGGATTTTTTGGCTGCACCTTC
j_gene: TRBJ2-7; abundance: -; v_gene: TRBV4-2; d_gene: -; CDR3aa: CASSQDYHKQYF; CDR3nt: TGTGCCAGCAGCCAAGATTATCACAAGCAGTACTTC
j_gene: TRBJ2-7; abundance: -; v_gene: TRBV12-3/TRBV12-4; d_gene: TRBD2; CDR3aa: CASSLDWGGLYYEQSF; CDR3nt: TGTGCCAGCAGTTTAGATTGGGGGGGATTGTACTACGAGCAGTCCTTC
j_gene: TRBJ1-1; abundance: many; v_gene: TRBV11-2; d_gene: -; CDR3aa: CASSSGRPNTEAFF; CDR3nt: TGTGCCAGCAGCTCCGGACGGCCGAACACTGAAGCTTTCTTT
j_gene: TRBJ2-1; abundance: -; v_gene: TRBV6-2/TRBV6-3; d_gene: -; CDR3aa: CASSYLLGEQFF; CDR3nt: TGTGCCAGCAGTTACCTCCTTGGCGAGCAGTTCTTC
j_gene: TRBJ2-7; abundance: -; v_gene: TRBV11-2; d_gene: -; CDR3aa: CASSPPARTPTYEQYF; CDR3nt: TGTGCCAGCAGCCCCCCCGCCAGGACACCAACCTATGAGCAGTATTTC
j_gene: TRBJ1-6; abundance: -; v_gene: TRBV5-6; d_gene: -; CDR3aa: CTSSLKWGGNSPPHF; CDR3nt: TGTACCAGCAGCTTGAAATGGGGGGGAAACTCACCCCCCCACTTT
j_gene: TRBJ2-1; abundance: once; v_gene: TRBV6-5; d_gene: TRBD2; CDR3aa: CASNYVGGRWGNEKFF; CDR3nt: TGTGCCAGCAATTACGTCGGCGGGAGATGGGGCAATGAGAAGTTCTTC
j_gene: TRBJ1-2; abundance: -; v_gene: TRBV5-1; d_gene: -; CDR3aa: CASSTIRENYGYTF; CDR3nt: TGCGCCAGCAGCACTATTCGCGAAAACTATGGATACACCTTC
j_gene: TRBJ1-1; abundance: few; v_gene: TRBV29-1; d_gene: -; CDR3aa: CSVFGLGTKTGASF; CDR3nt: -
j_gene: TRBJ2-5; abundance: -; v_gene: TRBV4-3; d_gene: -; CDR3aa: CASQAGGVGQETQYF; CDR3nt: TGCGCCAGCCAAGCCGGAGGGGTGGGACAAGAGACCCAGTACTTC
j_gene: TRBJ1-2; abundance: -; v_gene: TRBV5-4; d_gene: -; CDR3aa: CASNLVNNYGYTF; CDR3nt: TGTGCCAGCAACTTGGTCAATAACTATGGCTACACCTTC
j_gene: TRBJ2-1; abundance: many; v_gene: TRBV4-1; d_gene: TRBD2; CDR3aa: CASSRSSGGSYNEQFF; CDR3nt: TGCGCCAGCAGCCGATCTAGCGGGGGCTCCTACAATGAGCAGTTCTTC
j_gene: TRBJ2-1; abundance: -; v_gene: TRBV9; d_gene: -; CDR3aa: CASSVGGGTSEYNEQFF; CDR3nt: -
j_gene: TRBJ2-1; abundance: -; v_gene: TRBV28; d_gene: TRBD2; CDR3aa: CANLRGGSSCNEQFF; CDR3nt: TGTGCCAACCTTCGCGGCGGGAGCTCCTGCAATGAGCAGTTCTTC
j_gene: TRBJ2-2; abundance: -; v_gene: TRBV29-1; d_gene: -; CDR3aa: CGALWAGELFF; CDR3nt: TGCGGCGCACTTTGGGCCGGGGAGCTGTTTTTT
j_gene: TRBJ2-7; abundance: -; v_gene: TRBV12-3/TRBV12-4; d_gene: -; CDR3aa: CASSLKAEGKLDQYF; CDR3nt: TGTGCCAGCAGTTTAAAGGCTGAGGGGAAGTTGGATCAATACTTC
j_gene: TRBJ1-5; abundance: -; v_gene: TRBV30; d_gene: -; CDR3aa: CARSVHGVNQPQHF; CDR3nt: TGTGCCCGGAGTGTACACGGGGTCAATCAGCCCCAGCATTTT
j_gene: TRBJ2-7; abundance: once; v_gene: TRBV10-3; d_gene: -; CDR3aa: CTTSGNYTSYEQCF; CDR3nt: TGTACCACCAGTGGGAACTACACTTCCTACGAGCAGTGCTTC
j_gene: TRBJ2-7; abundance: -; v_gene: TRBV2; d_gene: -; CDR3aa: CASSVSLATTYEQYF; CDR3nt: TGTGCCAGCAGTGTAAGCCTAGCGACAACCTACGAGCAGTACTTC
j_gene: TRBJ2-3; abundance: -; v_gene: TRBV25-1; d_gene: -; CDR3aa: CASRQRTSTVTQYF; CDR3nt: TGTGCCAGCAGACAGCGTACTAGCACAGTTACGCAGTATTTT
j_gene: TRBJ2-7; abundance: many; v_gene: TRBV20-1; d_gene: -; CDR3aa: CSARDEASGGSYF; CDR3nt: TGCAGTGCTAGAGATGAAGCATCGGGCGGTTCGTACTTC
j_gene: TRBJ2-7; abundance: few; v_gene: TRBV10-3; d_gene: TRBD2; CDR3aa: CAISDSVAGGPYEQYF; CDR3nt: TGTGCCATCAGTGACTCGGTAGCGGGAGGGCCGTATGAGCAGTACTTC
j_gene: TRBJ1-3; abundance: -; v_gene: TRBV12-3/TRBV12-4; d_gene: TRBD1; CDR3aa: CASSRQGANFGNTIYF; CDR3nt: TGTGCCAGCAGTCGACAGGGGGCGAACTTTGGAAACACCATATATTTT
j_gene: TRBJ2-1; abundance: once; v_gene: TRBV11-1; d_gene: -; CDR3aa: CASSPRRGQGLHEQFF; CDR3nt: TGTGCCAGCAGCCCCCGGCGGGGGCAGGGGCTACATGAGCAGTTCTTC
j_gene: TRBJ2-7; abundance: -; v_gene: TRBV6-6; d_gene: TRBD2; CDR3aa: CASIYSPSGGYEQYF; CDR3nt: TGTGCCAGCATTTACTCCCCTAGCGGGGGCTACGAACAGTACTTC
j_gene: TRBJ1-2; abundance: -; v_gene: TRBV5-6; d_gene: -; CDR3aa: CASSLRNRDRAYYGYTF; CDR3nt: TGTGCCAGCAGCCTCAGGAACAGGGATCGTGCTTACTATGGCTACACCTTC
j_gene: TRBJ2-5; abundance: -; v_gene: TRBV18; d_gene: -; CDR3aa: CASSPSGETQYF; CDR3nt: TGTGCCAGCTCACCCTCCGGAGAGACCCAGTACTTC
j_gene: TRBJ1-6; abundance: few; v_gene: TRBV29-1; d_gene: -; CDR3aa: CCVRQGNYNSPLHF; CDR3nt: TGCTGCGTCAGGCAGGGGAATTATAATTCACCCCTCCACTTT